This T cell receptor beta chain was recovered during a study of cytomegalovirus exposure and HLA in healthy donors. Study results and caveats: Later work found that TCR association rates differed between HLA loci; DRB1 had the most and HLA-C the fewest. It was only CMV serostatus that was available as immune exposure information.

PCR primers comprised 60 Vbeta and 13 Jbeta primers. Clones were read by immunoSEQ multiplex PCR, and TCRdb kept only the in-frame ones, dropping some. The sample has 90,000 to 120,000 clones, 84% seen once. This clone appeared once. The antigen remains unidentified. Per the germline V gene, CDR1 is SQVTM and CDR2 is ANQGSEA. The ends lost 7 bases at V and 0 bases at J; junction bases unmatched: 8. The CDR3 totals 14 residues. The chain joins TRBV29-1 to TRBJ1-1; the match to TRBD1 covers 7 bases. The receptor's source is a woman younger than 30 in good health and CMV-seronegative. The sequenced sample was PBMCs. The CDR3 nucleotides are TGCAGCGCTGGACAGGAACTCATGAACACTGAAGCTTTCTTT. Its translation is CSAGQELMNTEAFF.